The 21 T cell receptor beta chains below come from one sample, sequenced in a study of shared clonotypes between healthy human individuals (dated by TCRdb to about 2020). Receptor amplification or capture employed the immunoSEQ multiplex PCR assay. Not all clones reach the TCRdb copy of this immuneACCESS table, which keeps in-frame sequences only. Checked studies attribute under half of the gap to unresolved V genes and leave the rest unexplained. This sample gives over a million clones in total; around 78% of them show up just once. In total, the top ten clones hold 0.6% to 0.7% of the sample. Sequencing was done on a sample of memory CD4+ T cells from PBMCs. The label giving this sample's cell subset or site can be read as: CD45RA-negative fraction. The source of these receptors is a man aged 18 to 29 in good health. Some clones in this sample may be carry-over from other donors' samples.

The chain links TRBV7-3 to TRBJ2-1; 15 bases agree with TRBD2. CDR3 size: 17 residues. V was pared by 4 bases and J by 7 bases, with 8 bases of the junction left unmatched. Germline-derived CDR1 and CDR2 are SGHTA and FQGTGA. The DNA for the CDR3 is TGTGCCAGCAGCTCCCCCACCGGGACTAGCGGGAGGAATGAGCAGTTCTTC. It is translated as CASSSPTGTSGRNEQFF.

The genes are TRBV6-7 and TRBJ2-5; 7 bases line up with TRBD2. TRBV6-7 is noted as an ORF with a role that remains uncertain. The CDR3 has 11 amino acids. Germline trimming cut 9 bases from V and 4 bases from J; bases unmatched to any gene: 2. CDR3 loop: CARAGLETQYF. The CDR3, as DNA: TGTGCCAGAGCGGGATTAGAGACCCAGTACTTC.

The V call is TRBV28, the J call TRBJ1-2; D is uncertain. The ends were cut back, 6 bases at V and 5 bases at J, with 7 bases in the middle. Germline CDR1 reads MDHEN; CDR2 reads SYDVKM. The CDR3 has 11 residues. The CDR3 coding sequence is TGTGCCAGCAGCCGGACTTATGGCTACACCTTC. Protein sequence: CASSRTYGYTF.

Turning to this clone: This sample also contains other DNA sequences that code for the same CDR3. CDR3 residues: CASSLLAGGSYEQYF. Here the CDR3 DNA reads TGTGCCAGCAGTTTGTTGGCGGGAGGGAGCTACGAGCAGTACTTC. The chain is built from TRBV28 and TRBJ2-7; 9 nucleotides match TRBD2. The germline V gene encodes CDR1 MDHEN and CDR2 SYDVKM. This CDR3 contains 15 residues. V dropped 3 bases and J dropped 3; count of bases not matched to a gene: 6.

The V call is TRBV6-1, the J call TRBJ1-5, with TRBD1 matching over 8 bases. CDR3 length equals 13 residues. V lost 6 bases and J lost 5; bases outside the gene matches: 3. Germline CDR1 is MNHNS and CDR2 is SASEGT. The CDR3, as DNA: TGTGCCAGCAGGCCACAGGGGGATCAGCCCCAGCATTTT. It translates to CASRPQGDQPQHF.

This chain connects TRBV11-1 to TRBJ1-1; D is ambiguous. Germline-derived CDR1 and CDR2 are SGHAT and FQDESV (reference sequence). The CDR3 consists of 13 residues. Trimming shortened V by 5 bases and J by 2 bases, and 9 bases separated the two germline ends. CDR3 sequence: CASSVQTNTEAFF. The CDR3 coding sequence is TGTGCCAGCAGCGTACAGACTAACACTGAAGCTTTCTTT.

This clone was found many times. The gene calls are TRBV28 and TRBJ2-2, with a weak D call TRBD1 (5 bases). The CDR3 covers 14 residues. Germline V lookup: CDR1 MDHEN, CDR2 SYDVKM. The V end was cut by 7 bases, the J end by 0 bases, with 9 bases between. In DNA, the CDR3 is TGTGCCAGCACAGAACAGGCGAACACCGGGGAGCTGTTTTTT. Its translation: CASTEQANTGELFF.

The chain uses TRBV28 and TRBJ1-2; 8 nucleotides agree with TRBD1. Germline V gene lookup returns CDR1 MDHEN and CDR2 SYDVKM. The CDR3 runs to 14 residues. V lost 4 bases, J lost 4 bases, and 5 bases stayed unmatched. The CDR3 DNA reads as TGTGCCAGCAGTTCGGGACAGGCACTCTATGGCTACACCTTC. This gives the protein CASSSGQALYGYTF.

For this clone: This CDR3 is also generated by other DNA sequences in the sample. The gene calls are TRBV19 and TRBJ2-6; D not certain. Trimming took off 6 bases at V and 3 bases at J, with 6 bases between the two ends. The CDR3 covers 13 residues. Germline V CDR1 and CDR2: LNHDA, SQIVND (reference sequence). The CDR3 DNA is TGTGCCAGTAGATCAAGTGGGGCCAACGTCCTGACTTTC. As protein: CASRSSGANVLTF. The variable domain in full, completed from reference TRBV19 and TRBJ2-6, reads DGGITQSPKYLFRKEGQNVTLSCEQNLNHDAMYWYRQDPGQGLRLIYYSQIVNDFQKGDIAEGYSVSREKKESFPLTVTSAQKNPTAFYLCASRSSGANVLTFGAGSRLTVL.

The V and J genes are TRBV4-2 and TRBJ2-7, with 7 nucleotides matching TRBD1. The junction had 2 bases not matched to a gene; V was cut back by 0 bases and J by 0 bases. The length of the CDR3 is 15 residues. The V gene's germline CDR1 is LGHNA and CDR2 YNFKEQ. In DNA form, the CDR3 reads TGTGCCAGCAGCCAAGAGTCAGGGGGCTCCTACGAGCAGTACTTC. It yields the protein CASSQESGGSYEQYF.

V usage is TRBV6-1 and J usage is TRBJ1-5; 9 positions match TRBD1. Germline V gene lookup returns CDR1 MNHNS and CDR2 SASEGT. This CDR3 has 15 amino acids. Germline trimming cut 5 bases from V and 3 bases from J; bases unmatched to any gene: 5. In DNA form, the CDR3 reads TGTGCCAGCAGTACGGGACAGGGTAACAATCAGCCCCAGCATTTT. Its translation: CASSTGQGNNQPQHF.

Details on this clone: Other DNA variants within this sample encode the same CDR3. The rearrangement links TRBV5-1 to TRBJ1-3, with a possible D match to TRBD1 (5 bases). The germline V and J ends were trimmed by 0 bases and 0 bases, with 10 bases remaining between them. This CDR3 region has 16 residues. Germline assignment: CDR1 SGHRS and CDR2 YFSETQ. CDR3 sequence reads: CASSLAGGFSGNTIYF. The DNA for the CDR3 is TGCGCCAGCAGCTTGGCCGGGGGGTTCTCTGGAAACACCATATATTTT.

V and J are TRBV7-9 and TRBJ2-5; D remains ambiguous. Germline V gives CDR1 SEHNR, CDR2 FQNEAQ (reference sequence). Trimming shortened V by 2 bases and J by 5 bases, and 12 bases separated the two germline ends. This CDR3 has 14 residues. CDR3 DNA: TGTGCCAGCAGCTTACTCCGCCGGTCGGAGACCCAGTACTTC. Its protein product is CASSLLRRSETQYF.

This clone was observed a single time. The chain couples TRBV27 to TRBJ2-2, with 7 bases aligning to TRBD1. This CDR3 region has 14 residues. V lost 6 bases to trimming and J lost 3 bases; unmatched junction nucleotides: 4. CDR1 is MNHEY, CDR2 SMNVEV, per germline (reference sequence). In DNA, the CDR3 is TGTGCCAGCAGCCGGGACAGAGACACCGGGGAGCTGTTTTTT. Its translation: CASSRDRDTGELFF.

The chain has TRBV5-1 and TRBJ2-3; D remains unclear. V was pared by 1 base and J by 1 base, with 7 bases between. There are 14 residues in the CDR3. Germline V gives CDR1 SGHRS, CDR2 YFSETQ. Written as DNA, the CDR3 is TGCGCCAGCAGCTTGATAGTCGGCACAGATACGCAGTATTTT. This codes for CASSLIVGTDTQYF.

This clone was seen only once. V usage is TRBV7-9 and J usage is TRBJ2-1; no firm D call. CDR1 and CDR2 from the germline V gene are SEHNR and FQNEAQ (reference sequence). The CDR3 is 12 residues long. V lost 1 base and J 10 bases, leaving 8 bases between the germline ends. DNA for the CDR3: TGTGCCAGCAGCTTAGTAGCATGGGAGCAGTTCTTC. Protein: CASSLVAWEQFF.

In this sample, this clone turned up a few times. This chain links TRBV29-1 with TRBJ1-4; D gene uncertain. The germline V gene encodes CDR1 SQVTM and CDR2 ANQGSEA. The CDR3 is 11 residues long. Trimming took off 4 bases at V and 6 bases at J, with 6 bases between the two ends. The CDR3: CSVAQYEKLFF. The CDR3 bases are TGCAGCGTTGCGCAGTATGAAAAACTGTTTTTT.

About this clone itself: Other DNA sequences in the sample encode the same CDR3. The V gene is TRBV20-1, the J gene TRBJ2-1; D is unclear. This CDR3 is 11 amino acids long. V was cut by 7 bases and J by 4 bases, with 8 bases left in between. The germline V gene has CDR1 DFQATT and CDR2 SNEGSKA (reference sequence). CDR3 coding DNA: TGCAGTGTGGAACCTTACAATGAGCAGTTCTTC. Protein: CSVEPYNEQFF.

This clone was seen only once. This chain connects TRBV5-6 to TRBJ1-4; D not resolved. Trimming took 2 bases from V and 8 from J, leaving 10 bases between them. Germline V gives CDR1 SGHDT, CDR2 YYEEEE. This CDR3 contains 13 residues. This CDR3 is CASSFLAAEKLFF. DNA for the CDR3: TGTGCCAGCAGCTTTCTGGCAGCCGAAAAACTGTTTTTT. Complete variable domain (other parts from reference TRBV5-6 and TRBJ1-4): DAGVTQSPTHLIKTRGQQVTLRCSPKSGHDTVSWYQQALGQGPQFIFQYYEEEERQRGNFPDRFSGHQFPNYSSELNVNALLLGDSALYLCASSFLAAEKLFFGSGTQLSVL.

There are a few counts of this clone. The same CDR3 also results from other DNA sequences found in this sample. V is TRBV28 and J is TRBJ2-7; D gene uncertain. Trimming removed 3 bases at V and 4 bases at J, with 4 bases between. CDR1 and CDR2 (germline): MDHEN, SYDVKM. The CDR3 extends over 11 amino acids. DNA for the CDR3: TGTGCCAGCAGTTTCCTATACGAGCAGTACTTC. Residues: CASSFLYEQYF.

V usage is TRBV19 and J usage is TRBJ1-2, with D unresolved. The germline V gene encodes CDR1 LNHDA and CDR2 SQIVND (reference sequence). The CDR3 runs to 12 residues. The V end lost 6 bases, the J end lost 8 bases, and 13 bases lay between the germline ends. The chain's CDR3 is CASRPRAGGYTF. The CDR3 region has the DNA TGTGCCAGTAGGCCACGGGCTGGCGGCTACACCTTC.